The table lists the clone carrying this TCR beta chain with a few counts. Its antigen remains unknown. The data were obtained in a study of beta chain features in type 1 diabetes. Overall study context: Over all samples combined, some 110 million sorted cells were examined.

Study-level findings and limits: Among patients, naive, central memory and Treg TCRB repertoires appeared more similar than among healthy donors. When Type 1 diabetes patients were examined, their TCRB CDR3s proved moderately but significantly shorter in all four CD4+ subsets. Researchers could not determine here whether HLA type influences TCRB rearrangement.

Expressed TCRB transcripts were sequenced because the isolated RNA had all been reverse transcribed beforehand. TCRdb's table, derived via immunoSEQ multiplex PCR, lists solely in-frame clones and lacks some. Of 400,000 or so clones in the sample, around 12% were seen once. The specimen was naive CD4+ T cells from blood. The sequence was collected from a woman younger than 30 with type 1 diabetes.

In nucleotides, the CDR3 is TGTGCCAGCACCACGACAGGGGGTCCCTACAATGAGCAGTTCTTC. Protein: CASTTTGGPYNEQFF. The V and J genes are TRBV28 and TRBJ2-1; 9 bases agree with TRBD1. In germline, CDR1 is MDHEN, CDR2 SYDVKM. CDR3 size: 15 residues. Trimming cost V 7 bases and J 2 bases; bases outside gene matches: 6. The full variable domain, completed using reference TRBV28 and TRBJ2-1, is DVKVTQSSRYLVKRTGEKVFLECVQDMDHENMFWYRQDPGLGLRLIYFSYDVKMKEKGDIPEGYSVSREKKERFSLILESASTNQTSMYLCASTTTGGPYNEQFFGPGTRLTVL.